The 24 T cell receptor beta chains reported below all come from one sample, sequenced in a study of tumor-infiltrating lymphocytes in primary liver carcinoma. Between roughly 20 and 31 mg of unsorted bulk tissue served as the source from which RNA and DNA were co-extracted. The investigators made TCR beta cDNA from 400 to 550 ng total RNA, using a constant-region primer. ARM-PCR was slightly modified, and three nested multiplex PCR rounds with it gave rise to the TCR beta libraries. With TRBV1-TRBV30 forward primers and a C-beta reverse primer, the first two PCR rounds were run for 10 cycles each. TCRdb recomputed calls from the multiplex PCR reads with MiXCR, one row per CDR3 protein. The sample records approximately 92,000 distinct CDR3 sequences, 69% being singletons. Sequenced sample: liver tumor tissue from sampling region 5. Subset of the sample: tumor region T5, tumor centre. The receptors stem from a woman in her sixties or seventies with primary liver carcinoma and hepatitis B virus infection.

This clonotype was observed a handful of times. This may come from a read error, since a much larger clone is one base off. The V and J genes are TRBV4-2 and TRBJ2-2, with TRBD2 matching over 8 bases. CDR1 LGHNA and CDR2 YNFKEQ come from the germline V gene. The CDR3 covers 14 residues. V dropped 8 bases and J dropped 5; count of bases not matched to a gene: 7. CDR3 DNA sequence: TGTGCCAGCGGCGCTAGCGGGCTAACCGGGGAGCTGTTTTTT. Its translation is CASGASGLTGELFF.

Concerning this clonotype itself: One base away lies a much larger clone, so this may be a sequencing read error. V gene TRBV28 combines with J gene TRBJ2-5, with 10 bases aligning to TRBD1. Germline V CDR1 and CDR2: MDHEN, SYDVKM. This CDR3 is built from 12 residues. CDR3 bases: TGTGACAGCAGTTCGATGGACAGGGGGCAGTACTTC. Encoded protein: CDSSSMDRGQYF.

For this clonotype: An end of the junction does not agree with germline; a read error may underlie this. The CDR3 reads CVSSFAGVNTGELFF. CDR3 DNA: TGTGTCAGCAGCTTTGCGGGGGTAAACACCGGGGAGCTGTTTTTT. The chain carries TRBV5-4 and TRBJ2-2, with 7 bases fitting TRBD2. The CDR3 loop spans 15 amino acids. Germline V gene data show CDR1 as SGHNT and CDR2 as YYREEE (reference sequence).

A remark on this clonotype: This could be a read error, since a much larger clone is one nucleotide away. CDR3 protein: CASSPLYKQFF. In DNA form, the CDR3 reads TGTGCCAGCAGCCCCCTTTATAAGCAGTTCTTC. The V and J genes are TRBV7-8 and TRBJ2-1; D remains unclear. Germline assignment: CDR1 SGHVS and CDR2 FQNEAQ. The CDR3 runs to 11 residues. The V gene lost 5 bases and the J gene lost 11 bases, with 10 bases spanning the gap.

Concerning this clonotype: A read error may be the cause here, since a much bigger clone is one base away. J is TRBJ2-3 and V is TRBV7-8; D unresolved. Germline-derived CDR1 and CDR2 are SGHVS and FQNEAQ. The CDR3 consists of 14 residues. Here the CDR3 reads CASSPQESTDTLYF. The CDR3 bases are TGTGCCAGCAGCCCCCAGGAGAGCACAGATACGCTGTATTTT.

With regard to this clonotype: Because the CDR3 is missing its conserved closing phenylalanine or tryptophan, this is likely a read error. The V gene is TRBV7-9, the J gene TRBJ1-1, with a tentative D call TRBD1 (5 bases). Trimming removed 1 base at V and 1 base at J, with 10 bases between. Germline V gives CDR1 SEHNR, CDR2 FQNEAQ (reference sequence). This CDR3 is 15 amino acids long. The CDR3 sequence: CASSLGGSQNTEAFL. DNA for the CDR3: TGTGCCAGCAGCTTAGGGGGCTCACAGAACACTGAAGCTTTCTTA.

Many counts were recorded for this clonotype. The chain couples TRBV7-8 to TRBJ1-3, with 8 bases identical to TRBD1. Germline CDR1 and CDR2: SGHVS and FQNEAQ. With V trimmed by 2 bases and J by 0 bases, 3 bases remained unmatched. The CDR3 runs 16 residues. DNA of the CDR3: TGTGCCAGCAGCTTACGACAGGGGCTCTCTGGAAACACCATATATTTT. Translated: CASSLRQGLSGNTIYF.

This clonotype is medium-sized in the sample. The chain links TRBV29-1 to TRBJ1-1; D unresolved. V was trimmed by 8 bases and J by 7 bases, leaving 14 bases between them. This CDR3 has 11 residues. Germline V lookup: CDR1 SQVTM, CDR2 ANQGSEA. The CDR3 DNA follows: TGCAGCTTCAGCCGGGAGGTTGAAGCTTTCTTT. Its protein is CSFSREVEAFF. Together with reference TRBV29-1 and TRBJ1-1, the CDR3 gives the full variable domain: SAVISQKPSRDICQRGTSLTIQCQVDSQVTMMFWYRQQPGQSLTLIATANQGSEATYESGFVIDKFPISRPNLTFSTLTVSNMSPEDSSIYLCSFSREVEAFFGQGTRLTVV.

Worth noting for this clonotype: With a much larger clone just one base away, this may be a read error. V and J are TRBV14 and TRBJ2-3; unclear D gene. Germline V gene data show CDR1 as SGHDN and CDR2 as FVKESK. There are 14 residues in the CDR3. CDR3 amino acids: CASNQDVGTDTQYF. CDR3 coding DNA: TGTGCCAGCAACCAAGATGTCGGCACTGATACGCAGTATTTT.

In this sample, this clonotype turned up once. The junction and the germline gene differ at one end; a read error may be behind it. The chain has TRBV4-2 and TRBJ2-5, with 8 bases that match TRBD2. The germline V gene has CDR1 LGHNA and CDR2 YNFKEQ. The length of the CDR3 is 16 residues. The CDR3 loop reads CASNQAWREVQETPYF. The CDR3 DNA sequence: TGTGCCAGCAACCAAGCCTGGCGGGAGGTCCAAGAGACCCCGTACTTC.

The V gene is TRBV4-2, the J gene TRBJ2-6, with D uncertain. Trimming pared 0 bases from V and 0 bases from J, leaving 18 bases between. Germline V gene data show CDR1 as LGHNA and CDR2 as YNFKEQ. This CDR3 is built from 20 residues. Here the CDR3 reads CASSQDRGRLSSSGANVLTF. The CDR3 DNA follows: TGTGCCAGCAGCCAAGATCGTGGTAGACTGTCTTCCTCTGGGGCCAACGTCCTGACTTTC.

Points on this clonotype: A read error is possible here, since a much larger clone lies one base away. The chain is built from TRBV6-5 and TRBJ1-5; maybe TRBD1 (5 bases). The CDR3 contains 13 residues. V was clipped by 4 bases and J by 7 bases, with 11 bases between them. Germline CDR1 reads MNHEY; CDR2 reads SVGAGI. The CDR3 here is CASSSHQGQPQHF. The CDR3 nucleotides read TGTGCCAGCAGTTCTCATCAGGGACAGCCCCAGCATTTT.

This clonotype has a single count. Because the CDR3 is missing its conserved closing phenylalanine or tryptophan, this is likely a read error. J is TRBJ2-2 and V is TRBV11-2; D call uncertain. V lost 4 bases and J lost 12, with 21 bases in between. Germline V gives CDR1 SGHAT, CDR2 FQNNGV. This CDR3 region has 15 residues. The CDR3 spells CASSWVGSFTWKLFL. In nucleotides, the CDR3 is TGTGCCAGCAGCTGGGTGGGGTCCTTCACCTGGAAGCTGTTTCTC.

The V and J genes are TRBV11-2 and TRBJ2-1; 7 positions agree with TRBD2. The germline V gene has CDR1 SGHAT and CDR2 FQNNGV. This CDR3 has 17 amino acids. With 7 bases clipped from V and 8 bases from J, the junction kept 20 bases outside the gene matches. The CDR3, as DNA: TGTGCCAGCACCACGAGACTAGTGGGAGGGCCGGGGGATGAGCAGTTCTTC. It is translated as CASTTRLVGGPGDEQFF.

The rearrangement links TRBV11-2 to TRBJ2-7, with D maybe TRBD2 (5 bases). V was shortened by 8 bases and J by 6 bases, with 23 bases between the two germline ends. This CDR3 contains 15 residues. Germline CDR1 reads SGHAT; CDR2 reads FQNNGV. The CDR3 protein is CASGSPSGGRCEQYF. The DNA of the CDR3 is TGTGCCAGCGGCTCTCCGAGTGGAGGCCGCTGCGAGCAGTACTTC. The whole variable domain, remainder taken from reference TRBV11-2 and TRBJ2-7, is EAGVAQSPRYKIIEKRQSVAFWCNPISGHATLYWYQQILGQGPKLLIQFQNNGVVDDSQLPKDRFSAERLKGVDSTLKIQPAKLEDSAVYLCASGSPSGGRCEQYFGPGTRLTVT.

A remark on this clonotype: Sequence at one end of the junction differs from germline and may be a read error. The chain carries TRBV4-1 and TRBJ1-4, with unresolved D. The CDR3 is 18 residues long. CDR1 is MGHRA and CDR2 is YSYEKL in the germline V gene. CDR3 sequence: CASNQGMRPADSIEKLFF. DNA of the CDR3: TGCGCCAGCAACCAAGGAATGAGGCCAGCGGACTCGATTGAAAAACTGTTTTTT.

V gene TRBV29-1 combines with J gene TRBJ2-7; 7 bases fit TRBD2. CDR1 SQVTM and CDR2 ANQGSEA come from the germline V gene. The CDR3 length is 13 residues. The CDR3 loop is CNLEGGSAYEQYF. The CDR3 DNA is TGCAACCTTGAAGGCGGGAGTGCCTACGAGCAGTACTTC.

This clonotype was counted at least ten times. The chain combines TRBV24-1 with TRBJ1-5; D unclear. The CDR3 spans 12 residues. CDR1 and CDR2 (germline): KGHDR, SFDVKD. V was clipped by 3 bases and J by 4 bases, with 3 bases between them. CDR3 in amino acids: CATSDPNQPQHF. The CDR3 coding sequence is TGTGCCACCAGTGATCCAAATCAGCCCCAGCATTTT.

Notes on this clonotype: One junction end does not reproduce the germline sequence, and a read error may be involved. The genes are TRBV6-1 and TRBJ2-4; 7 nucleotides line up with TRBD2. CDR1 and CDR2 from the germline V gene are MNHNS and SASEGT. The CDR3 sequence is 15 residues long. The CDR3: CASSEFGGSLNIQYF. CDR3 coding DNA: TGTGCCAGCAGTGAATTCGGCGGGAGCTTGAACATTCAATACTTC.

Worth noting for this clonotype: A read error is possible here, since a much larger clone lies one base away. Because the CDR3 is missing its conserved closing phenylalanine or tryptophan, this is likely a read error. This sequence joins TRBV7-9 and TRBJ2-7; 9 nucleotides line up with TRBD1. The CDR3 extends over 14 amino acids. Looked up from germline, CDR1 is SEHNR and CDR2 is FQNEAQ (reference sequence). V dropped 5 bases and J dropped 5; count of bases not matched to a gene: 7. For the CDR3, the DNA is TGTGCCAGCAGCCGACAGGGGGTAATGGACGAGCAGTACTAC. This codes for CASSRQGVMDEQYY.

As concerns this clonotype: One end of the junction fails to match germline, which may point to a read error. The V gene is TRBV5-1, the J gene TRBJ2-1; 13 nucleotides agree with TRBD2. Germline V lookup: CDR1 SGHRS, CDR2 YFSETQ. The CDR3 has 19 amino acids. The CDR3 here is CASSLASTSGRASFNGQFF. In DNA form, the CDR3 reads TGCGCCAGCAGCTTGGCGTCAACTAGCGGGAGGGCCTCTTTCAATGGGCAGTTCTTT.

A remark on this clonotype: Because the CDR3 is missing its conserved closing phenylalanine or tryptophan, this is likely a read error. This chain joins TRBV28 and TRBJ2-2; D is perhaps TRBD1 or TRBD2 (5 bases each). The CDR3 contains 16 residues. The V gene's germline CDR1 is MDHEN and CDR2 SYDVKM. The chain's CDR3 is CASSVYGGQRPGELFY. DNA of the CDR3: TGTGCTAGCAGTGTCTATGGGGGTCAGAGGCCGGGGGAGCTGTTTTAT.

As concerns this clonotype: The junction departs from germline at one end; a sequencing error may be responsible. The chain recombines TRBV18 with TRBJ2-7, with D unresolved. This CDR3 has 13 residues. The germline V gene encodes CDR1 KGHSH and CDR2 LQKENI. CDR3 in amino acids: CASSPAISYEHYF. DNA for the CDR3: TGTGCCAGCTCACCGGCGATCTCCTACGAGCATTACTTC.

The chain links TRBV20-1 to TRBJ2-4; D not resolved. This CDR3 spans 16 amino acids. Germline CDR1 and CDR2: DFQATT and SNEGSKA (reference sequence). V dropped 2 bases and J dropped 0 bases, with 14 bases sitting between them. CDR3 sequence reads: CSARPWTDLAKNIQYF. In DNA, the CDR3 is TGCAGTGCTAGACCCTGGACGGATCTAGCCAAAAACATTCAGTACTTC.